What follows describes a single TCR beta chain. This receptor's antigen is unknown. No much larger clonotype is one base removed from it; base qualities were not supplied. Receptor libraries were prepared by 5' RACE. Sequencing relied on an Illumina HiSeq 2500. The second PCR ran for roughly 7 to 11 cycles and used a J-beta primer mix along with a sample-barcoded 5' primer. A template-switch 5' adaptor carrying 12 random nucleotides introduced a unique molecular identifier onto each TCR beta cDNA molecule. Each sample yielded at least 2.5 million CDR3-containing paired-end reads. First-strand cDNA was synthesized from all RNA with the Mint cDNA synthesis kit, primed by a TRBC-specific oligonucleotide. Following uracil-DNA glycosylase treatment, a first 18-cycle PCR with universal primers M1SS and BC2_uni_R was performed on all cDNA. As for how the authors treated the data: For normalization, 1 million high-quality reads were randomly selected from each sample, with every read carrying a distinct molecular identifier. Reads with shared molecular identifiers were discarded instead of being binned into consensus sequences. MiTCR, with a Q25 quality threshold and the strictest error-elimination algorithm, was used for CDR3 identification, clonotype clustering and error correction. A nonparametric unseen species model using Euler transformation provided a lower-bound estimate of total TCR beta diversity. TCRdb trimmed the raw reads at Q25, called clones with MiXCR and kept productive beta chains. Entries that share a CDR3 protein sequence are merged under the most common genes and DNA. The V and J calls, along with clone size, are taken from TCRdb and not from the paper's own processing. This sample holds some 1,500,000 distinct CDR3 sequences; roughly 43% were observed only once. The top ten clones comprise more than 4% of the sample.

Systemically healthy Caucasian individuals from Russia, roughly 40 in total and aged roughly 6 to 100 years, were included as donors. Each donor gave about 9.2 milliliters of peripheral blood, drawn into EDTA-treated Vacutainer tubes. Ficoll-Paque density-gradient centrifugation was used to isolate PBMCs, with at least 7 million per sample. Total RNA was extracted from PBMCs with Trizol reagent, with at least 6 micrograms obtained per sample. Naive CD45RAhigh/CD27high T cell percentages were measured by flow cytometry on a PBMC aliquot from every donor. The sample belongs to a study of blood T cells in healthy people across ages (dated by TCRdb to between 2015 and 2016). For context, the study as a whole: In model experiments, template switching captured about one uniquely barcoded TCR beta cDNA molecule for every two T cells. To track age-related changes in TCR beta repertoire diversity, the study relied on deep sequencing normalized with unique cDNA molecular identifiers. Two additional independent replicas of 1 million unique cDNA reads from the same blood draw were analyzed for two donors (one aged 18 to 30 and one aged 80 or older). The donors were split into four age groups: young (average 16 years), middle-aged (39), aged (roughly 60) and long-lived (approximately 80). To avoid experimental bias, donors of different ages were spread randomly across the sequencing lanes. General findings and caveats noted by the study authors: As age increased, observed TCR beta diversity per million T cells dropped in a roughly linear way, and a significant reduction was already evident by age around 41. The CMV infection status of donors was not known, potentially confounding age-related changes in expanded clonotypes. Since profiling was done on bulk unsorted PBMCs, naive and antigen-experienced compartments could not be conclusively compared. Compared with the aged group, more naive CD4+ T cells, fewer expanded clones and increased TCR diversity were shown by the long-lived group, suggesting age selection. Total diversity estimates from one million sequenced T cells were considered lower bounds and underestimates. A strong correlation was found between observed TCR beta diversity and the percentage of naive T cells measured by flow cytometry.

The CDR3 starts with the cysteine, ends with the phenylalanine, and has 14 residues. Only CDR3 DNA remains: 42 bases, in frame from the first base. Clipping removes 7 bases from V and 5 bases from J, with 6 as the unmatched junction base count. CDR1 SQVTM and CDR2 ANQGSEA were looked up in the germline V gene. The chain links TRBV29-1 with TRBJ2-2, and 11 junctional nucleotides match TRBD2. Sequencing input: blood. This receptor was identified in a woman in her late teens or twenties in good health. CDR3 reads: CSGGTSGVTGELFF. The bases are TGCAGCGGGGGGACTAGCGGAGTTACCGGGGAGCTGTTTTTT.